This is a list of T cell receptor beta chains from one sample in a study of OX40 agonist ivuxolimab in advanced cancers. Assay used: immunoSEQ multiplex PCR; TCRdb lists only in-frame clones, some missing. Found here are about 48,000 clones, roughly 87% of them singletons; the top ten hold 5% to 7%. The sample here was CD4+ or CD8+ T cells sorted from blood, taken in a trial of the OX40 agonist ivuxolimab. These receptors came from an adult with an advanced solid tumor such as melanoma, head and neck, liver or kidney cancer. CDR3s include the opening cysteine and the closing phenylalanine or tryptophan. The D gene is left open where the match is weak. Clone size is not always given. Where it is, it says once, few, many or a class for expanded clones.

CDR3nt | CDR3aa | v_gene | abundance | j_gene | d_gene
TGTGCCAGCAGTTGGACCGCAACTGGGGGAAAACTGTTTTTT | CASSWTATGGKLFF | TRBV28 | . | TRBJ1-4 | .
TGCGCCAGCAGCCAATCGACAGGCCTGAACACTGAAGCTTTCTTT | CASSQSTGLNTEAFF | TRBV4-1 | . | TRBJ1-1 | .
TGCGCCAGCAGTTCAGGGACTAGCGGGAGCTCCTACGAGCAGTACTTC | CASSSGTSGSSYEQYF | TRBV5-1 | . | TRBJ2-7 | TRBD2
TGTGCCAGCAGCTCTACCGACATTACCTCGAACCTTGGCTATGGCTACACCTTC | CASSSTDITSNLGYGYTF | TRBV7-9 | . | TRBJ1-2 | .
TGTGCCAGCAGTTACGGCGGCAGTTCACCCCTCCACTTT | CASSYGGSSPLHF | TRBV6-5 | . | TRBJ1-6 | .
TGTGCCAGCAGTTACTCGCCAGCCAGCCAAGAGACCCAGTACTTC | CASSYSPASQETQYF | TRBV6-5 | once | TRBJ2-5 | .
TGTGCCAGCAGCCGAGAGAACAGGTTGAACACTGAAGCTTTCTTT | CASSRENRLNTEAFF | TRBV5-1 | . | TRBJ1-1 | .
TGTGCCAGCAGTCAGCGCAGGGACGGGGATGAAAAACTGTTTTTT | CASSQRRDGDEKLFF | TRBV7-9 | . | TRBJ1-4 | .
TGCAGCGCCGGGACAGTTAACTATGGCTACACCTTC | CSAGTVNYGYTF | TRBV29-1 | . | TRBJ1-2 | TRBD1
TGTGCCACCAGCCTTGGGGACAATGAGCAGTTCTTC | CATSLGDNEQFF | TRBV15 | . | TRBJ2-1 | .
TGTGCCAGCAGCTTAGGAGCGGGGGGGCGGACAGATACGCAGTATTTT | CASSLGAGGRTDTQYF | TRBV13 | . | TRBJ2-3 | TRBD2
TGTGCCAGCAGTTACCTGGGACAGTTGAACACTGAAGCTTTCTTT | CASSYLGQLNTEAFF | TRBV6-6 | . | TRBJ1-1 | TRBD1
TGTGCCAGCAGTTCTCGACAGGGAGCGCGGGAGCAGTACTTC | CASSSRQGAREQYF | TRBV28 | . | TRBJ2-7 | TRBD1
TGTGCCAGCAGTTCTAACTGGGGGGATCAATACGAGCAGTACTTC | CASSSNWGDQYEQYF | TRBV28 | . | TRBJ2-7 | .
TGTGCCAGCAGTTTATCATCGAGTAGCGGCTACGAGCAGTACTTC | CASSLSSSSGYEQYF | TRBV27 | once | TRBJ2-7 | .
TGTGCCAGCAGCTTTCCCGGGGGCGGAGAGCCTGAAGCTTTCTTT | CASSFPGGGEPEAFF | TRBV13 | . | TRBJ1-1 | .
TGTGCCAGCAGTATAGGGGACCCACTTTCCTACGAGCAGTACTTC | CASSIGDPLSYEQYF | TRBV27 | . | TRBJ2-7 | .
TGTGCCAGTAGTATCTCCGGACAGGCCTATGGCTACACCTTC | CASSISGQAYGYTF | TRBV19 | . | TRBJ1-2 | TRBD1
TGTGCCAGCAGCTTAGGGACAGGCCACCTGTTAGTCGCTGAAGCTTTCTTT | CASSLGTGHLLVAEAFF | TRBV11-2 | few | TRBJ1-1 | TRBD1
TGTGCCAGCAGTTCCCAGACTAGCAGGGATGAGCAGTTCTTC | CASSSQTSRDEQFF | TRBV6-5 | . | TRBJ2-1 | TRBD2
TGTGCCAGTAAGGGGAGCGGCGTTCGCACAGATACGCAGTATTTT | CASKGSGVRTDTQYF | TRBV19 | once | TRBJ2-3 | .
TGTGCCAGCAGCTTAGATAGCTGGGGGAACAGAGTCGAGCAGTACTTC | CASSLDSWGNRVEQYF | TRBV11-2 | . | TRBJ2-7 | .
TGCGCCAGCTCAAGAGGGCAGGGGACTGAAGCTTTCTTT | CASSRGQGTEAFF | TRBV5-1 | . | TRBJ1-1 | .
TGTGCCAGCAGTTCGTTAGCGGGAGGGCCCTACAATGAGCAGTTCTTC | CASSSLAGGPYNEQFF | TRBV27 | . | TRBJ2-1 | TRBD2
TGTGCCAGTAGTCCCCGGGGGACAGGGGCCTACGAGCAGTACTTC | CASSPRGTGAYEQYF | TRBV19 | few | TRBJ2-7 | TRBD1
TGCAGCGTTGATCAGACAGGGGTTGGAGAAAAACTGTTTTTT | CSVDQTGVGEKLFF | TRBV29-1 | . | TRBJ1-4 | TRBD1
TGTGCCAGCAGACCAGGGACGATGAACACTGAAGCTTTCTTT | CASRPGTMNTEAFF | TRBV5-5 | . | TRBJ1-1 | .
TGTGCCAGCAGCGAGGGAGAAGACGGGGAGCTGTTTTTT | CASSEGEDGELFF | TRBV7-9 | once | TRBJ2-2 | .
TGTGCCATCAGTGAGTCGACTGGGGTACCATACAATGAGCAGTTCTTC | CAISESTGVPYNEQFF | TRBV10-3 | . | TRBJ2-1 | .
TGTGCCACGTCACCCGGGACTTCGGCTCAGCCCCAGCATTTT | CATSPGTSAQPQHF | TRBV28 | . | TRBJ1-5 | .
TGTGCCAGCAGCGACGGTCAAGCTTACACCGGGGAGCTGTTTTTT | CASSDGQAYTGELFF | TRBV7-2 | . | TRBJ2-2 | .
TGTGCCACCAGCAGAGGCAGGGAGCAAGAGACCCAGTACTTC | CATSRGREQETQYF | TRBV15 | . | TRBJ2-5 | .
TGTGCCAGCAGTTTATCGGGGTCGGGGTACACTGAAGCTTTCTTT | CASSLSGSGYTEAFF | TRBV27 | . | TRBJ1-1 | .
TGCGCCAGCAGCCAAGAGGGTGTGGGGACAGTCACAGATACGCAGTATTTT | CASSQEGVGTVTDTQYF | TRBV4-1 | . | TRBJ2-3 | TRBD1
TGTGCCAGCAGGATGGCGACAGGAACTCTTAACTATGGCTACACCTTC | CASRMATGTLNYGYTF | TRBV27 | medium-sized | TRBJ1-2 | .
TGCGCCAGCAGCCAACCAGGGAGTTTTGCTGAAGCTTTCTTT | CASSQPGSFAEAFF | TRBV4-1 | . | TRBJ1-1 | .
TGTGCCAGCAGTGAATCAACAGGGGCCGAAGGTACGCAGTATTTT | CASSESTGAEGTQYF | TRBV25-1 | . | TRBJ2-3 | TRBD1
TGTGCCAGCAGCCAAGACGGGACTAGGGGGAGCACAGATACGCAGTATTTT | CASSQDGTRGSTDTQYF | TRBV14 | . | TRBJ2-3 | TRBD2
TGTGCCAGCAGCTCGCCCCGGACAGGTCTGATAGAAGATACGCAGTATTTT | CASSSPRTGLIEDTQYF | TRBV7-2 | . | TRBJ2-3 | TRBD1
TGTGCCTCCAAGACGGAAGAGACCCAGTACTTC | CASKTEETQYF | TRBV28 | . | TRBJ2-5 | .
TGTGCCAGCAGCCCCACGGAAGAGACCCAGTACTTC | CASSPTEETQYF | TRBV7-2 | . | TRBJ2-5 | .
TGTGCCAGCAGCCCTCGGGGGATACCTGAAGCTTTCTTT | CASSPRGIPEAFF | TRBV11-3 | . | TRBJ1-1 | .
TGTGCCAGCAGTTACTCGATGCAGGGGCAGAACTATGGCTACACCTTC | CASSYSMQGQNYGYTF | TRBV6-5 | once | TRBJ1-2 | .
TGCGCCAGCAGTGACGGGACAGGGCGGGACGAGCAGTACTTC | CASSDGTGRDEQYF | TRBV5-1 | . | TRBJ2-7 | TRBD1
TGTGCCAGTAGCAACCGACTAGAGACCCAGTACTTC | CASSNRLETQYF | TRBV19 | . | TRBJ2-5 | .
TGTGCCATCAGTGACGGACAGGGGCTATCCTATGGCTACACCTTC | CAISDGQGLSYGYTF | TRBV10-3 | . | TRBJ1-2 | TRBD1
TGTGCCAGCAGTGATGGGGGGATGAACACTGAAGCTTTCTTT | CASSDGGMNTEAFF | TRBV6-1 | . | TRBJ1-1 | .
TGTGCCAGTAGTATCGTACCGGGAGACACTGAAGCTTTCTTT | CASSIVPGDTEAFF | TRBV19 | . | TRBJ1-1 | .
TGTGCCAGCAGCCCGATAGAACCCTGGGGGGCGAACACTGAAGCTTTCTTT | CASSPIEPWGANTEAFF | TRBV28 | . | TRBJ1-1 | .
TGTGCCAGCGGGGAAGGGGATAGCAATCAGCCCCAGCATTTT | CASGEGDSNQPQHF | TRBV2 | . | TRBJ1-5 | .
TGTGCCAGCTCACTAGATTCGGACAGAATGTCAATGAACACTGAAGCTTTCTTT | CASSLDSDRMSMNTEAFF | TRBV18 | . | TRBJ1-1 | .
TGTGCCAGCAGTGAGGGACGGGCAGAAAGCTACACCTTC | CASSEGRAESYTF | TRBV2 | . | TRBJ1-2 | .
TGCAGCGTTGAAGAGGCCGGAAGGGACCCTGGAAACACCATATATTTT | CSVEEAGRDPGNTIYF | TRBV29-1 | . | TRBJ1-3 | .
TGTGCCAGCAGTGACTCGACAGGGGCGGGCACAGATACGCAGTATTTT | CASSDSTGAGTDTQYF | TRBV6-4 | few | TRBJ2-3 | TRBD1